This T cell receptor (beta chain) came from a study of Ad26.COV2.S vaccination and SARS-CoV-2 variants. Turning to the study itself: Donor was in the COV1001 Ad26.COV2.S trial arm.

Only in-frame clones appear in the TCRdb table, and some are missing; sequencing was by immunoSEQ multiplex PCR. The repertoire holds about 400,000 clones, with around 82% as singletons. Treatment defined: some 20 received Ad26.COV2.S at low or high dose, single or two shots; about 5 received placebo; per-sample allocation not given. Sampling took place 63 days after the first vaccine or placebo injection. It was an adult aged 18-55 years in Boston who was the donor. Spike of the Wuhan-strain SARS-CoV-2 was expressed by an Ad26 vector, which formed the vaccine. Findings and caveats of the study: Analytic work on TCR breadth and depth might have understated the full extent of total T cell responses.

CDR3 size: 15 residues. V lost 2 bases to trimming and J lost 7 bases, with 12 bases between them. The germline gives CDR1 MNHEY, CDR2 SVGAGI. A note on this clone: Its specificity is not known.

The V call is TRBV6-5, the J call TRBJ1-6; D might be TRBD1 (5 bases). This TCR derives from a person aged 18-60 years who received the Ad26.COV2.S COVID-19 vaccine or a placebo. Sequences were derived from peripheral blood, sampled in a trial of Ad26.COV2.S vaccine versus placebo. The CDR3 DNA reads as TGTGCCAGCAGTTACGGACACAGTCGGAATTCACCCCTCCACTTT. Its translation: CASSYGHSRNSPLHF.